This TCR beta chain was profiled in a study of identical twins (dated by TCRdb to 2016 to 2017). In the study overall: To test whether fetal clonotypes persist, the study used deep sequencing on TCR alpha and beta repertoires from monozygotic twins, unrelated adults of various ages, and cord blood. Replicate twin experiments were performed at different times using different library preparation protocols to rule out contamination.

Only a few counts were recorded for this clonotype. Its antigen target is currently unknown. No per-base quality is available; no much larger clone lies one base away. Only healthy Caucasian donors were included. The twin cohort consisted of three pairs of female monozygotic twins, all aged about 18 to 29 years. Peripheral blood mononuclear cells were the source from which RNA for the TCR libraries was isolated. From a lookup of the germline V gene, CDR1 and CDR2 are MNHEY and SVGEGT. V drops 6 bases and J drops 7 bases, leaving 16 bases in between. From its cysteine to its phenylalanine, the CDR3 spans 13 amino acids. The DNA shown is the 39-base CDR3, in frame from base 1. Receptor amplification or capture employed 5' RACE. Sequencing was carried out with an Illumina HiSeq 2000. A universal primer binding site was added through template switching, and the final cDNA carried a unique molecular identifier so that TCR cDNA molecules could be counted accurately. First-strand cDNA for TCR alpha and beta chains was synthesized from specific primers in the conserved constant-segment region. To control for contamination, every cDNA library carried two barcodes: a SMART-Mk sample barcode plus Illumina barcodes. TruSeq adapter sequences and Illumina sample barcodes were added in two successive PCR steps. The TCR alpha and beta cDNA libraries were sequenced on the Illumina HiSeq platform using custom primers. The paper's processing steps were these. MiGEC processed the raw reads to extract unique molecular identifiers, while MiXCR was used to determine the CDR3 positions. For each individual, recombination models were inferred using an EM algorithm with the repgenHMM and IGoR tools. The analysis of shared clonotypes was done with the tcR package in R, with sharing normalized by the product of cloneset sizes. To study raw recombination without the effects of thymic and clonal selection, out-of-frame nonproductive sequences were analyzed. TCRdb trimmed the raw reads at Q25, called clones with MiXCR and kept productive beta chains. Duplicate CDR3 protein sequences are folded into a single record with the most common DNA and genes. TCRdb's processing, not the authors' own work, is the source of the V and J calls. In this sample the table shows 700,000 to 950,000 distinct CDR3 sequences, 12% of which occur a single time. Clones ranked in the top ten supply around 1.5% of the sample.

The research as a whole found: Fewer insertions were carried by abundant cord blood beta clonotypes, a similar but weaker trend appeared in young adult naive repertoires, and no such trend appeared in memory repertoires. A weaker excess of twin sharing was found in beta out-of-frame sequences because the signal-to-noise ratio was lowered by fewer shared sequences. Out-of-frame TCR alpha sequences shared between twins showed an excess of low generation-probability sequences compared with coincidental sharing between unrelated individuals. Because the same donors could not be followed over many years, conclusions were based on cross-sectional statistical analysis. In monozygotic twins, out-of-frame TCR alpha sharing was systematically underestimated by recombination models, although the models agreed with sharing between unrelated individuals. Zero-insertion analyses could be partly confounded by invariant T cells such as MAIT and iNKT, though diverse VJ usage argued against such confounding for most clonotypes.

This sample was shared with a second study, whose subject was yellow fever vaccine responses in identical twins. Per the second study: According to the authors, in identical twins the way T cells responded to vaccination appeared partly convergent and partly personalized. The study precisely tracked vaccine-responding T cell clones in identical twins.

The rearranged segments are TRBV6-2 or TRBV6-3 and TRBJ2-7; the D gene remains uncertain. This TCR derives from a woman between 18 and 29 years old in good health. The sample was PBMCs. The sequenced DNA is TGTGCCAGCAGCCTCTATATTCTGCGGGAGCAGTACTTC. Translated, this gives CASSLYILREQYF.